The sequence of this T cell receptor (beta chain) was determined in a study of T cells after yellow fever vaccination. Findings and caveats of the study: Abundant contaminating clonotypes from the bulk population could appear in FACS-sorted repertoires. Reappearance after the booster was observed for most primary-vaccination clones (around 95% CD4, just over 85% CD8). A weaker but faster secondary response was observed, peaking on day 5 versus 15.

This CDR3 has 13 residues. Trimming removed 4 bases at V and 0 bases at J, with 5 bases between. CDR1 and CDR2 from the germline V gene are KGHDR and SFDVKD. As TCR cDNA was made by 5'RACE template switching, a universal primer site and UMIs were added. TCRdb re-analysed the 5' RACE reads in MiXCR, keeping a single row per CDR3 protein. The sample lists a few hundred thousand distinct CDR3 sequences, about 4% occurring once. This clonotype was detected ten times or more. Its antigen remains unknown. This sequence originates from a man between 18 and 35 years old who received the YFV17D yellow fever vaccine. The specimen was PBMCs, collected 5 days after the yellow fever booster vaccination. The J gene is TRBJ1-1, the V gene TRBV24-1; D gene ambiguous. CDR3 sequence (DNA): TGTGCCACCAGTGAAGCGGTGAACACTGAAGCTTTCTTT. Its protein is CATSEAVNTEAFF.